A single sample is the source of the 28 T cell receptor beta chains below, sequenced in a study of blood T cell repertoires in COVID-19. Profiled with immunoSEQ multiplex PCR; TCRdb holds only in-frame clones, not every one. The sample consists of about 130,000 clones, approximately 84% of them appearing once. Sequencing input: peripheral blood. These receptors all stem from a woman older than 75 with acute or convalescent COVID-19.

The CDR3 DNA reads as TGTGCCAGCAGCGCGACAGTCTACATGAACACTGAAGCTTTCTTT. This codes for CASSATVYMNTEAFF. The genes are TRBV9 and TRBJ1-1; D is perhaps TRBD1 (5 bases). The V end lost 3 bases, the J end lost 0 bases, and 12 bases lay between the germline ends. Germline assignment: CDR1 SGDLS and CDR2 YYNGEE. The CDR3 length is 15 residues.

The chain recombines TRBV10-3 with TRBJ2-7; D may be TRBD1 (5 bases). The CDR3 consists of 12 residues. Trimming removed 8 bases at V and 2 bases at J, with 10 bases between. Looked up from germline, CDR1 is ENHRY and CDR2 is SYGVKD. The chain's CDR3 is CAISRVTYEQYF. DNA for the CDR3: TGTGCCATCTCCAGGGTAACCTACGAGCAGTACTTC.

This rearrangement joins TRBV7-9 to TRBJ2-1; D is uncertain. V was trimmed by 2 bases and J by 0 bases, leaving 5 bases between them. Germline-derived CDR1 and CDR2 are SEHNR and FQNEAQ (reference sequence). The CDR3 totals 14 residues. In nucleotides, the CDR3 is TGTGCCAGCAGCTTACAGGACTCCTACAATGAGCAGTTCTTC. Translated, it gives CASSLQDSYNEQFF.

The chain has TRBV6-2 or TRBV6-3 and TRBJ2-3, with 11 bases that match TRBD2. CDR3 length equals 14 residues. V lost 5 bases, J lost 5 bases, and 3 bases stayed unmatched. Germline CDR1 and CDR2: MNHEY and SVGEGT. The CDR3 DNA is TGTGCCAGCAGTCGCGGACTAGCGGGAGATACGCAGTATTTT. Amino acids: CASSRGLAGDTQYF.

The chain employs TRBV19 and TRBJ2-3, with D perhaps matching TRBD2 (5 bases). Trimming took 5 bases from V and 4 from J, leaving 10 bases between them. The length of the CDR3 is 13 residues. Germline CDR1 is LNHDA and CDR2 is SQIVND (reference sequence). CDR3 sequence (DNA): TGTGCCAGTAGTTTGGACTTACCAGATACGCAGTATTTT. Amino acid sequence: CASSLDLPDTQYF.

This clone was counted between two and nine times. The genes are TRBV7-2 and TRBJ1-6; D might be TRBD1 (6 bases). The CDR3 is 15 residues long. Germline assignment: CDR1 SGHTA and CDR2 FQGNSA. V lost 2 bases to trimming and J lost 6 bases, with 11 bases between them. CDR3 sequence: CASSLTTGRNSPLHF. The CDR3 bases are TGTGCCAGCAGCTTAACCACAGGGCGTAATTCACCCCTCCACTTT.

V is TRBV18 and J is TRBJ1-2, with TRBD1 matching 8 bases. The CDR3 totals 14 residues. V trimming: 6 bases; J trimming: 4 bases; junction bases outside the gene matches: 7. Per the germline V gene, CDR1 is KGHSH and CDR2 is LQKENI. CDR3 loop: CASSSGQGVYGYTF. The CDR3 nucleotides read TGTGCCAGCTCGTCAGGACAGGGTGTCTATGGCTACACCTTC.

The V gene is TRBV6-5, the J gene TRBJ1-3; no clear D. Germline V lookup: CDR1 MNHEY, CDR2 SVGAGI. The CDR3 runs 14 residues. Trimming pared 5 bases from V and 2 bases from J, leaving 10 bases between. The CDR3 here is CASSPQRPGNTIYF. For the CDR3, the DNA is TGTGCCAGCAGTCCACAGAGACCTGGAAACACCATATATTTT.

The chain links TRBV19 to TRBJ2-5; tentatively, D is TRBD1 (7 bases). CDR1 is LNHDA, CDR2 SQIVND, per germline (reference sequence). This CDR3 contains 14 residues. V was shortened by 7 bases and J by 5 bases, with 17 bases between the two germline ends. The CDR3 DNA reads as TGTGCCAGTAATGAGCAGGGGGGCTTGGAGACCCAGTACTTC. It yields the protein CASNEQGGLETQYF.

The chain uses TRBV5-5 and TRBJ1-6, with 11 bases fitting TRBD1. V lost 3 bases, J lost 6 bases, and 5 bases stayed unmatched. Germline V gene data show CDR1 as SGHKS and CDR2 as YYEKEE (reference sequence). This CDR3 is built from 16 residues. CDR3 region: CASSSWTGGGNSPLHF. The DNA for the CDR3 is TGTGCCAGCAGCTCCTGGACAGGGGGCGGTAATTCACCCCTCCACTTT.

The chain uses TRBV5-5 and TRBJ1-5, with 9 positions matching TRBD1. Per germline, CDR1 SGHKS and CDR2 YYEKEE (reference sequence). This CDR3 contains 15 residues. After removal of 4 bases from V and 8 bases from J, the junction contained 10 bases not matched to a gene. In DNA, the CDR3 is TGTGCCAGCAGCCGGGGCACAGGGGGCGGGGAGCCCCAGCATTTT. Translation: CASSRGTGGGEPQHF.

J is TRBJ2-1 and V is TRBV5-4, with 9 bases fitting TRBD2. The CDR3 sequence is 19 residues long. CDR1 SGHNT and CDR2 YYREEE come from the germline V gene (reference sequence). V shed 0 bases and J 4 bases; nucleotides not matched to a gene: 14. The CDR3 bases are TGTGCCAGCAGCTTGGCCAAGGGGGCGGGAGGGGGCTTTTACAATGAGCAGTTCTTC. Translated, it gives CASSLAKGAGGGFYNEQFF.

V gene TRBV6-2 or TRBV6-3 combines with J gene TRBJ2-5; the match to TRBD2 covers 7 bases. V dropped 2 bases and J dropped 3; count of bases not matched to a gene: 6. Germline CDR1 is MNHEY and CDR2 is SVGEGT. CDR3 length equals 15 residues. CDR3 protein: CASSYEDGRKETQYF. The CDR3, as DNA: TGTGCCAGCAGTTACGAGGACGGGAGGAAAGAGACCCAGTACTTC.

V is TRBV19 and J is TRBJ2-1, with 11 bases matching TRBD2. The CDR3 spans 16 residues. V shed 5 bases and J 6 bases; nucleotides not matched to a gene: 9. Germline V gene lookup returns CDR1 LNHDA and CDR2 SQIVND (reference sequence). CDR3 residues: CASSGSLAGGANEQFF. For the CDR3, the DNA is TGTGCCAGTAGTGGGTCCTTAGCGGGGGGGGCCAATGAGCAGTTCTTC.

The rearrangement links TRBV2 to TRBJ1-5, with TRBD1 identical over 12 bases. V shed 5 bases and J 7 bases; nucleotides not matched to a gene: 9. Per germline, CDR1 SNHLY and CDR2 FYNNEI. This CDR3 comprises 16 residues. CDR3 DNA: TGTGCCAGCAGTTCTGGGACAGGGGGCGCGCGACAGCCCCAGCATTTT. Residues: CASSSGTGGARQPQHF.

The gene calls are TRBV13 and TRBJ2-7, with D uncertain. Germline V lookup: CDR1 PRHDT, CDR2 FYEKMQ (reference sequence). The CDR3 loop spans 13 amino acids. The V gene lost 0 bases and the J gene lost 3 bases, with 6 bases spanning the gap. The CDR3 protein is CASSLGRYYEQYF. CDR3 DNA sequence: TGTGCCAGCAGCTTAGGGAGGTACTACGAGCAGTACTTC.

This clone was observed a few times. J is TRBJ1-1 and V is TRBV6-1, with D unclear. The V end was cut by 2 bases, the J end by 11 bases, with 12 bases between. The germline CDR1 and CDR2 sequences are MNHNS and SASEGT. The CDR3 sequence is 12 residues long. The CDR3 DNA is TGTGCCAGCAGTGAACGCGGCGGTGGGGCTTTCTTT. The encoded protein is CASSERGGGAFF.

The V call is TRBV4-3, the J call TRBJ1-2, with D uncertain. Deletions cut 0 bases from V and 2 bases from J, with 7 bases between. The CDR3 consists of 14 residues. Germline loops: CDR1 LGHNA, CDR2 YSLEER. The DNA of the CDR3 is TGCGCCAGCAGCCAAGATTGGGCAAACTATGGCTACACCTTC. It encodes CASSQDWANYGYTF.

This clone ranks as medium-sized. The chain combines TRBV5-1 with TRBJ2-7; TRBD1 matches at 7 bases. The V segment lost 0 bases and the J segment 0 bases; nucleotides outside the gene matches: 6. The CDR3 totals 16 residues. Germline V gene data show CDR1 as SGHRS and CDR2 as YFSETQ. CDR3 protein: CASSLGHRDSSYEQYF. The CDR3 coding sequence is TGCGCCAGCAGCTTGGGCCACCGGGACAGCTCCTACGAGCAGTACTTC.

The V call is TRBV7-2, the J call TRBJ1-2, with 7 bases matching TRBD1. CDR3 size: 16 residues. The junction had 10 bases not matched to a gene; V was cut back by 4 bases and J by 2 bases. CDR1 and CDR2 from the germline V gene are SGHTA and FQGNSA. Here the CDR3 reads CASSSTGGTANYGYTF. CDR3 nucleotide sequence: TGTGCCAGCAGCTCTACCGGCGGGACAGCCAACTATGGCTACACCTTC.

The CDR3 nucleotides are TGTGCCAGCAGTGAAGCGCGGGGAGACAGGGGACCGGTTTTCTTT. This codes for CASSEARGDRGPVFF. The genes are TRBV6-1 and TRBJ1-1; 8 bases are a match to TRBD1. The CDR3 loop spans 15 amino acids. V was pared by 0 bases and J by 13 bases, with 13 bases of the junction left unmatched. Germline CDR1 is MNHNS and CDR2 is SASEGT.

CDR3 DNA sequence: TGTGCCAGTAGCCCAGGGTTAGCCTACAATGAGCAGTTCTTC. The encoded protein is CASSPGLAYNEQFF. This rearrangement joins TRBV19 to TRBJ2-1; possibly TRBD1 for D (5 bases). The germline CDR1 and CDR2 sequences are LNHDA and SQIVND (reference sequence). The CDR3 consists of 14 residues. Trimming took off 6 bases at V and 2 bases at J, with 11 bases between the two ends.

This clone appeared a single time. The CDR3 loop is CASSIGRRSSYEQYF. DNA for the CDR3: TGTGCCAGTAGTATCGGGCGGAGGAGCTCCTACGAGCAGTACTTC. J is TRBJ2-7 and V is TRBV19; TRBD2 might be the D (5 bases). Germline V gene sequence: CDR1 LNHDA, CDR2 SQIVND (reference sequence). The CDR3 covers 15 residues. V was clipped by 3 bases and J by 0 bases, with 12 bases between them.

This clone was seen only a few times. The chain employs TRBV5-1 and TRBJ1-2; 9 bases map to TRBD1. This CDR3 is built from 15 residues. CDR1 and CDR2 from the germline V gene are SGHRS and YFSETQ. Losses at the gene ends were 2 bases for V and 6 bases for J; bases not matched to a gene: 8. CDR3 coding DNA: TGCGCCAGCAGCTTAAACGGACAGGGGCATGATGGCTACACCTTC. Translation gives CASSLNGQGHDGYTF.

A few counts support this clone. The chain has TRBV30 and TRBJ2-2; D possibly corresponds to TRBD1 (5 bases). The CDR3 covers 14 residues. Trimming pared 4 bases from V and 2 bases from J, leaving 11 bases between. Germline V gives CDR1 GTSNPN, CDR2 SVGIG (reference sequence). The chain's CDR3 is CAWTPGINTGELFF. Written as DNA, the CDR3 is TGTGCCTGGACCCCAGGGATCAACACCGGGGAGCTGTTTTTT.

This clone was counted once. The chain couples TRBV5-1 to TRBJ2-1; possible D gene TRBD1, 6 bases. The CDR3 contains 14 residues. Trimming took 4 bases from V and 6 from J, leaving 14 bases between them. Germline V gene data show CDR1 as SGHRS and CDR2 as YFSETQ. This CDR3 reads CASSGGGSINEQFF. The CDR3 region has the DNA TGCGCCAGCAGCGGGGGCGGGTCAATCAATGAGCAGTTCTTC.

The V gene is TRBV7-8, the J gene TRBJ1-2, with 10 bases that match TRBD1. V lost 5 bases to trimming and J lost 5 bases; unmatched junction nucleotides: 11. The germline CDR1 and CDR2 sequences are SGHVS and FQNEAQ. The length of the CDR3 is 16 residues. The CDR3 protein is CASSRGDRGGGYGYTF. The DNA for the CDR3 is TGTGCCAGCAGCCGGGGGGACAGGGGTGGAGGATATGGCTACACCTTC.

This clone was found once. The chain's CDR3 is CASSYYRTGGTEAFF. The CDR3 DNA reads as TGTGCCAGCAGTTATTACCGGACGGGGGGCACTGAAGCTTTCTTT. V gene TRBV6-2 or TRBV6-3 combines with J gene TRBJ1-1, with D possibly TRBD1 on 5 matching bases. The CDR3 consists of 15 residues. The ends were cut back, 3 bases at V and 4 bases at J, with 15 bases in the middle. Germline V gene data show CDR1 as MNHEY and CDR2 as SVGEGT.